This entry lists 32 T cell receptor beta chains sequenced from one sample in a study of T cells in Graves' hyperthyroidism and ophthalmopathy. Amplified TCR beta CDR3 regions derived from RNA transcripts. A set of HTBI primers served as the primers for a first-round RT-PCR of the TCR CDR3. In TCRdb, the multiplex PCR reads were re-called with MiXCR into one record per CDR3 protein. The sample lists about half a million distinct CDR3 sequences, around a fifth occurring once. The specimen sequenced was blood. Receptors were obtained from an older woman with Graves' ophthalmopathy.

The rearrangement links TRBV6-1 to TRBJ1-2, with D unclear. The CDR3 runs 13 residues. Germline loops: CDR1 MNHNS, CDR2 SASEGT. Trimming took 6 bases from V and 1 from J, leaving 9 bases between them. The chain's CDR3 is CASRAQINYGYTF. DNA for the CDR3: TGTGCCAGCAGGGCCCAGATTAACTATGGCTACACCTTC.

Points on this clonotype: A clone one base away is much larger, so this may be a read error. The chain uses TRBV27 and TRBJ2-2; no definite D call. Per the germline V gene, CDR1 is MNHEY and CDR2 is SMNVEV (reference sequence). The CDR3 has 16 amino acids. The CDR3 DNA follows: TGTGCCAGCAGTAGGTCAGGCCTCTACAACATCGGGGAGCTGTTTTTT. Its translation is CASSRSGLYNIGELFF.

The chain is built from TRBV20-1 and TRBJ2-1; 13 bases are a match to TRBD2. Trimming cost V 6 bases and J 0 bases; bases outside gene matches: 5. Germline V gene data show CDR1 as DFQATT and CDR2 as SNEGSKA (reference sequence). The CDR3 covers 16 residues. CDR3 sequence (DNA): TGCAGTGCCAAGACTAGCGGGGGGAGCTCCTACAATGAGCAGTTCTTC. It is translated as CSAKTSGGSSYNEQFF.

This clonotype was counted between two and nine times. The chain uses TRBV9 and TRBJ1-3; TRBD1 might be the D (5 bases). The V and J ends lost 2 bases and 0 bases respectively, with 9 bases between them. Germline V gene sequence: CDR1 SGDLS, CDR2 YYNGEE. The CDR3 has 15 amino acids. Here the CDR3 reads CASSVRGNSGNTIYF. The CDR3 DNA reads TGTGCCAGCAGCGTCCGGGGGAACTCTGGAAACACCATATATTTT. Full variable domain (outside the CDR3, taken from reference TRBV9 and TRBJ1-3): DSGVTQTPKHLITATGQRVTLRCSPRSGDLSVYWYQQSLDQGLQFLIQYYNGEERAKGNILERFSAQQFPDLHSELNLSSLELGDSALYFCASSVRGNSGNTIYFGEGSWLTVV.

There are many counts of this clonotype. The V call is TRBV3-1, the J call TRBJ2-3; D is undetermined. The CDR3 covers 12 residues. Trimming shortened V by 5 bases and J by 8 bases, and 11 bases separated the two germline ends. Germline CDR1 reads LGHDT; CDR2 reads YNNKEL (reference sequence). The CDR3, as DNA: TGTGCCAGCAGCTCCCCCGTCGGTACGCAGTATTTT. It encodes CASSSPVGTQYF.

This clonotype was seen many times. This rearrangement joins TRBV7-3 to TRBJ2-5; the match to TRBD2 covers 7 bases. CDR3 length equals 14 residues. CDR1 SGHTA and CDR2 FQGTGA come from the germline V gene. V lost 4 bases, J lost 4 bases, and 6 bases stayed unmatched. The DNA for the CDR3 is TGTGCCAGCAGCTCCGGACTAGGAGGAGAGACCCAGTACTTC. Protein: CASSSGLGGETQYF.

The rearrangement uses TRBV6-2 or TRBV6-3 and TRBJ1-3, with D possibly TRBD1 on 6 matching bases. Looked up from germline, CDR1 is MNHEY and CDR2 is SVGEGT. CDR3 length: 16 residues. V was clipped by 4 bases and J by 0 bases, with 13 bases between them. The CDR3, as DNA: TGTGCCAGCAGTTCGGACAGCCTTTTCTCTGGAAACACCATATATTTT. Translation gives CASSSDSLFSGNTIYF.

The V and J genes are TRBV10-3 and TRBJ2-3; 9 positions match TRBD2. Germline-derived CDR1 and CDR2 are ENHRY and SYGVKD. The CDR3 length is 14 residues. Losses at the gene ends were 6 bases for V and 2 bases for J; bases not matched to a gene: 3. CDR3 residues: CAIRASGATDTQYF. The CDR3 DNA reads TGTGCCATCAGAGCTAGCGGGGCCACAGATACGCAGTATTTT.

This chain joins TRBV4-1 and TRBJ1-6; D gene uncertain. This CDR3 spans 13 amino acids. Germline-derived CDR1 and CDR2 are MGHRA and YSYEKL. V lost 0 bases and J 8 bases, leaving 5 bases between the germline ends. The CDR3 region has the DNA TGCGCCAGCAGCCAAGATAAATATTCACCCCTCCACTTT. This codes for CASSQDKYSPLHF.

This clonotype turned up a few times. The rearrangement uses TRBV19 and TRBJ2-1; 12 bases fit TRBD2. The CDR3 is 17 amino acids. The V segment lost 3 bases and the J segment 3 bases; nucleotides outside the gene matches: 6. Germline V lookup: CDR1 LNHDA, CDR2 SQIVND (reference sequence). The DNA of the CDR3 is TGTGCCAGTAGTATCCTAGCGGGAGGGCTTCTCTACAATGAGCAGTTCTTC. Translated, it gives CASSILAGGLLYNEQFF.

The table lists this clonotype with many counts. This chain joins TRBV12-3 or TRBV12-4 and TRBJ1-1; D gene ambiguous. Trimming removed 6 bases from V and 5 bases from J, with 13 bases in between. The CDR3 spans 13 residues. Written as DNA, the CDR3 is TGTGCCAGCAGCGCCCTGCGGGAAACTGAAGCTTTCTTT. Encoded protein: CASSALRETEAFF.

V gene TRBV5-1 combines with J gene TRBJ2-5; 7 nucleotides agree with TRBD1. CDR1 is SGHRS and CDR2 is YFSETQ in the germline V gene. The CDR3 spans 13 residues. The V and J ends lost 4 bases and 7 bases, in that order; junction bases with no gene match: 7. The chain's CDR3 is CASSPQGFVTQYF. The CDR3 DNA is TGCGCCAGCAGCCCACAGGGGTTCGTGACCCAGTACTTC.

This clonotype was seen more than once but under ten times. The genes are TRBV2 and TRBJ1-6; no clear D. Germline loops: CDR1 SNHLY, CDR2 FYNNEI. The CDR3 is 12 residues long. The V and J ends lost 6 bases and 5 bases respectively, with 5 bases between them. The CDR3 nucleotides are TGTGCCAGCAGAGGCCATAATTCACCCCTCCACTTT. Its protein product is CASRGHNSPLHF.

The chain joins TRBV9 to TRBJ2-5; 8 nucleotides align to TRBD2. Germline CDR1 reads SGDLS; CDR2 reads YYNGEE. V was clipped by 0 bases and J by 5 bases; unmatched bases: 6. CDR3 size: 15 residues. The chain's CDR3 is CASSVAGGPEETQYF. CDR3 bases: TGTGCCAGCAGCGTAGCGGGAGGGCCGGAGGAGACCCAGTACTTC. The full variable domain, in which reference TRBV9 and TRBJ2-5 provide the parts outside the CDR3, is DSGVTQTPKHLITATGQRVTLRCSPRSGDLSVYWYQQSLDQGLQFLIQYYNGEERAKGNILERFSAQQFPDLHSELNLSSLELGDSALYFCASSVAGGPEETQYFGPGTRLLVL.

This clonotype was found a few times. This CDR3 reads CASSPKATGELFF. The CDR3 coding sequence is TGTGCCAGCAGCCCAAAGGCTACCGGGGAGCTGTTTTTT. The chain combines TRBV11-3 with TRBJ2-2; D uncertain. The CDR3 has 13 amino acids. Trimming removed 5 bases from V and 5 bases from J, with 9 bases in between. In germline, CDR1 is SGHNT, CDR2 YENEEA. The complete variable domain, with remaining parts taken from reference TRBV11-3 and TRBJ2-2, reads EAGVVQSPRYKIIEKKQPVAFWCNPISGHNTLYWYLQNLGQGPELLIRYENEEAVDDSQLPKDRFSAERLKGVDSTLKIQPAELGDSAVYLCASSPKATGELFFGEGSRLTVL.

Worth noting for this clonotype: This could be a read error, since a much larger clone is one nucleotide away. The rearrangement uses TRBV12-3 or TRBV12-4 and TRBJ1-6, with D tentatively TRBD1 (5 bases). The CDR3 loop spans 14 amino acids. The CDR3 reads CASSLAGAGSPLRF. Written as DNA, the CDR3 is TGTGCCAGCAGTTTAGCAGGGGCCGGGTCACCCCTCCGCTTT.

This clonotype showed up many times. The rearrangement uses TRBV20-1 and TRBJ2-3, with D perhaps TRBD1 (5 bases). The CDR3 length is 13 residues. V was trimmed by 6 bases and J by 5 bases, leaving 15 bases between them. CDR1 is DFQATT, CDR2 SNEGSKA, per germline (reference sequence). CDR3: CSAPARAVDTQYF. CDR3 in DNA: TGCAGTGCCCCCGCCAGGGCGGTAGATACGCAGTATTTT.

This clonotype was recorded a few times. V usage is TRBV5-1 and J usage is TRBJ2-3, with 11 bases aligning to TRBD2. The V segment lost 2 bases and the J segment 2 bases; nucleotides outside the gene matches: 4. CDR1 is SGHRS, CDR2 YFSETQ, per germline. The length of the CDR3 is 16 residues. The CDR3: CASSLTSGSITDTQYF. The CDR3 nucleotides read TGCGCCAGCAGCTTAACTAGCGGGAGTATCACAGATACGCAGTATTTT. The whole variable domain, remainder taken from reference TRBV5-1 and TRBJ2-3, is KAGVTQTPRYLIKTRGQQVTLSCSPISGHRSVSWYQQTPGQGLQFLFEYFSETQRNKGNFPGRFSGRQFSNSRSEMNVSTLELGDSALYLCASSLTSGSITDTQYFGPGTRLTVL.

Only a few counts were recorded for this clonotype. The chain's CDR3 is CASSVGQLAKNYEQYF. The CDR3 DNA is TGTGCCAGCAGCGTAGGACAGCTAGCGAAAAACTACGAGCAGTACTTC. The V call is TRBV7-2, the J call TRBJ2-7; D assignment may be TRBD1 or TRBD2 (6 bases each). Trimming took off 5 bases at V and 3 bases at J, with 20 bases between the two ends. This CDR3 region has 16 residues. The V gene's germline CDR1 is SGHTA and CDR2 FQGNSA.

This clonotype was seen repeatedly, ten times or more. The rearrangement links TRBV11-2 to TRBJ2-3; 7 positions agree with TRBD1. Germline CDR1 is SGHAT and CDR2 is FQNNGV. The CDR3 sequence is 14 residues long. The V gene end was trimmed by 3 bases and the J gene end by 4 bases; junction bases not matched to a gene: 4. In DNA form, the CDR3 reads TGTGCCAGCAGCTTTGGACAGGCTCCAGATACGCAGTATTTT. It codes for CASSFGQAPDTQYF.

The J gene is TRBJ1-5, the V gene TRBV7-9; D not certain. V lost 3 bases and J lost 4, with 16 bases in between. The germline V gene has CDR1 SEHNR and CDR2 FQNEAQ (reference sequence). This CDR3 comprises 16 residues. CDR3 protein: CASSLDRPRANQPQHF. The CDR3 DNA follows: TGTGCCAGCAGCTTGGATCGACCGAGAGCAAATCAGCCCCAGCATTTT.

This sequence joins TRBV3-1 and TRBJ2-7; D uncertain. This CDR3 contains 13 residues. CDR1 is LGHDT, CDR2 YNNKEL, per germline (reference sequence). Trimming cost V 1 base and J 6 bases, with 10 bases left between them. The CDR3 protein is CASSQGVRGEQYF. The DNA of the CDR3 is TGTGCCAGCAGCCAAGGGGTTAGAGGCGAGCAGTACTTC.

This clonotype was recorded many times. This chain joins TRBV2 and TRBJ2-5; the D gene is possibly TRBD2 (6 bases). The V and J ends lost 7 bases and 5 bases respectively, with 20 bases between them. In germline, CDR1 is SNHLY, CDR2 FYNNEI. This CDR3 spans 15 amino acids. As DNA, the CDR3 is TGTGCCAGCACCTCCGACCAGGGACTGATCGAGACCCAGTACTTC. This encodes CASTSDQGLIETQYF.

This clonotype was counted only a few times. The chain recombines TRBV6-2 or TRBV6-3 with TRBJ2-2, with D perhaps being TRBD1 or TRBD2 (5 bases each). CDR1 and CDR2 from the germline V gene are MNHEY and SVGEGT. The CDR3 runs 14 residues. Trimming cost V 4 bases and J 7 bases, with 13 bases left between them. As DNA, the CDR3 is TGTGCCAGCAGTTGGGGGAGCACGGGCGGGGAGCTGTTTTTT. Translating gives CASSWGSTGGELFF.

This clonotype was seen a few times. V gene TRBV12-3 or TRBV12-4 combines with J gene TRBJ2-2; TRBD2 agrees at 8 bases. The length of the CDR3 is 16 residues. V was pared by 0 bases and J by 4 bases, with 4 bases of the junction left unmatched. The CDR3 reads CASSLASGTLTGELFF. The CDR3 DNA reads as TGTGCCAGCAGTTTAGCTAGCGGGACCCTCACCGGGGAGCTGTTTTTT.

This clonotype has only one observation. An end of the junction does not agree with germline; a read error may underlie this. The chain joins TRBV12-5 to TRBJ2-7; D might be TRBD2 (6 bases). The CDR3 contains 16 residues. Germline lookup yields CDR1 LGHNT and CDR2 FRNRAP. CDR3 in amino acids: CASGSVLAWSSYEQYF. In DNA, the CDR3 is TGTGCTAGCGGTTCGGTACTAGCCTGGAGCTCCTACGAGCAGTACTTC.

A few counts support this clonotype. The chain carries TRBV2 and TRBJ1-6; D not resolved. The V end lost 7 bases, the J end lost 5 bases, and 9 bases lay between the germline ends. Germline loops: CDR1 SNHLY, CDR2 FYNNEI. The CDR3 length is 13 residues. CDR3 region: CASISRDNSPLHF. DNA for the CDR3: TGTGCCAGCATTAGTAGGGATAATTCACCCCTCCACTTT.

The rearrangement uses TRBV5-5 and TRBJ1-1; maybe TRBD1 (5 bases). The CDR3 has 14 amino acids. Trimming removed 7 bases at V and 5 bases at J, with 18 bases between. The V gene's germline CDR1 is SGHKS and CDR2 YYEKEE (reference sequence). The CDR3 reads CASAFGARGTEAFF. CDR3 in DNA: TGTGCCAGCGCTTTTGGGGCCCGGGGGACTGAAGCTTTCTTT.

The sample holds a few counts of this clonotype. The chain carries TRBV4-1 and TRBJ1-1; D remains ambiguous. Between the trimmed V and J ends, which lost 2 bases and 0 bases, there was a span of 10 bases. The germline V gene has CDR1 MGHRA and CDR2 YSYEKL. This CDR3 comprises 15 residues. The CDR3 nucleotides are TGCGCCAGCAGCCAATTGCCCGGGGTGAACACTGAAGCTTTCTTT. This codes for CASSQLPGVNTEAFF.

A note on this clonotype: This sequence may be a read error, since a much larger clone differs from it by one base. The chain recombines TRBV12-3 or TRBV12-4 with TRBJ1-2; D unclear. This CDR3 region has 13 residues. In nucleotides, the CDR3 is TGTGCCAGCAGTTTGGAACATAACTATGGCTACATCTTC. Its protein is CASSLEHNYGYIF.

This clonotype was observed many times. The chain uses TRBV10-3 and TRBJ2-5; D gene uncertain. The germline gives CDR1 ENHRY, CDR2 SYGVKD. This CDR3 is built from 12 residues. V was trimmed by 3 bases and J by 1 base, leaving 3 bases between them. CDR3 sequence (DNA): TGTGCCATCAGTGACTTCCAAGAGACCCAGTACTTC. Translated: CAISDFQETQYF.

This clonotype has only a few counts. The chain uses TRBV6-5 and TRBJ1-1, with 9 nucleotides matching TRBD1. The length of the CDR3 is 14 residues. Germline trimming cut 2 bases from V and 3 bases from J; bases unmatched to any gene: 1. From germline, CDR1 is MNHEY and CDR2 SVGAGI. The CDR3 DNA reads as TGTGCCAGCAGTTACAACAGGGGGCACACTGAAGCTTTCTTT. Translation: CASSYNRGHTEAFF.